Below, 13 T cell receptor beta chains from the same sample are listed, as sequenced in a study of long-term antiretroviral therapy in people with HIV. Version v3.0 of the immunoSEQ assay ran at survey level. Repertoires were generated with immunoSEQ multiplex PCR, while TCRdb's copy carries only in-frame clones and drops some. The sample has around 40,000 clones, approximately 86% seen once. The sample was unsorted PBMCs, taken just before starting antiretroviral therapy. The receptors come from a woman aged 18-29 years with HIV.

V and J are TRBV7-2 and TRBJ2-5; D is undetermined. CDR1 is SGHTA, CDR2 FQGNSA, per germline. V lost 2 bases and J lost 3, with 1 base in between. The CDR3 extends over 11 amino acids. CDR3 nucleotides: TGTGCCAGCAGCTTAAAAGAGACCCAGTACTTC. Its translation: CASSLKETQYF.

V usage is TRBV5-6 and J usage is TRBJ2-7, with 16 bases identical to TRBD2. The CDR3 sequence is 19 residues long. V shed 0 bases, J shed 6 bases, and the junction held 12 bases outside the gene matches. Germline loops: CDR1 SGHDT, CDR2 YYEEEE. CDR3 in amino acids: CASSLAQGTSGRALSEQYF. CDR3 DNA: TGTGCCAGCAGCTTGGCCCAGGGGACTAGCGGGAGGGCGTTGTCCGAGCAGTACTTC.

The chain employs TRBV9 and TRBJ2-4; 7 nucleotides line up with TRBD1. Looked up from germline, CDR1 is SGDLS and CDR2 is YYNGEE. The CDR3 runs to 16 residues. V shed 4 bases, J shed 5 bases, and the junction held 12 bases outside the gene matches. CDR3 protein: CASSRFQGVVENIQYF. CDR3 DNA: TGTGCCAGCAGCAGATTTCAGGGGGTAGTGGAAAACATTCAGTACTTC.

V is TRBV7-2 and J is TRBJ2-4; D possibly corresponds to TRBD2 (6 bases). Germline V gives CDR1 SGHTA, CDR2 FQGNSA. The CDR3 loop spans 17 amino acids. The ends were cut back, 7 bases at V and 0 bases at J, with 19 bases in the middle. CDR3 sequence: CASNLATAGIAKNIQYF. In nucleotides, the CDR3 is TGTGCCAGCAATTTAGCCACGGCGGGGATAGCCAAAAACATTCAGTACTTC.

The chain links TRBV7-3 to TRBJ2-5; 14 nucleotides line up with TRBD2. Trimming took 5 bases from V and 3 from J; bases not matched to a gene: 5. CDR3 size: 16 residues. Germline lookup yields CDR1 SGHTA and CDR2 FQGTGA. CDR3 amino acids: CASSALGLAGEETQYF. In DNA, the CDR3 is TGTGCCAGCAGCGCTCTGGGACTAGCGGGAGAAGAGACCCAGTACTTC.

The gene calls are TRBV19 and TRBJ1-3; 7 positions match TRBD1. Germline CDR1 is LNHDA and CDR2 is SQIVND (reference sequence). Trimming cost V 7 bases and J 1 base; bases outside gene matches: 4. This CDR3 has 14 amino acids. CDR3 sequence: CASTDRVSGNTIYF. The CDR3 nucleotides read TGTGCCAGTACCGACAGGGTATCTGGAAACACCATATATTTT.

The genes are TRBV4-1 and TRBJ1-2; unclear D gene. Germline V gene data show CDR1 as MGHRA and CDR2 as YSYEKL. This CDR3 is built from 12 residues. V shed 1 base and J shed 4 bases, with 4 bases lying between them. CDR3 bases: TGCGCCAGCAGCCAAGCGGCCTATGGCTACACCTTC. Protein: CASSQAAYGYTF.

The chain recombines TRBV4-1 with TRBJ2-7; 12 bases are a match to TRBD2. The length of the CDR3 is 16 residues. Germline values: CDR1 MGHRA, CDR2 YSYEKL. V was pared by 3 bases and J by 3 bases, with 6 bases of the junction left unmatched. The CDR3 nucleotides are TGCGCCAGCAGCCATCAAGGACTAGCGGGGATCTACGAGCAGTACTTC. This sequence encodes CASSHQGLAGIYEQYF.

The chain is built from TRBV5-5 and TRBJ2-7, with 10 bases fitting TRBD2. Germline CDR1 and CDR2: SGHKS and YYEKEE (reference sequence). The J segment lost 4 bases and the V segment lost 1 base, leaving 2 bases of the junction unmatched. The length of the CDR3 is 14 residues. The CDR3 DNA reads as TGTGCCAGCAGCTTGCCTAGCGGGGGTTACGAGCAGTACTTC. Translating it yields CASSLPSGGYEQYF. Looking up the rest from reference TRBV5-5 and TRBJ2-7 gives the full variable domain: DAGVTQSPTHLIKTRGQQVTLRCSPISGHKSVSWYQQVLGQGPQFIFQYYEKEERGRGNFPDRFSARQFPNYSSELNVNALLLGDSALYLCASSLPSGGYEQYFGPGTRLTVT.

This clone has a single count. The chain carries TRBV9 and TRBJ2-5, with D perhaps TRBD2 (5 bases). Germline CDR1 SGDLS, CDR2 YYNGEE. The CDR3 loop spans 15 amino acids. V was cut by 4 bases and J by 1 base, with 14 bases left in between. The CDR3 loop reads CASSPGLTIQETQYF. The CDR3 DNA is TGTGCCAGCAGCCCTGGACTGACGATCCAAGAGACCCAGTACTTC.

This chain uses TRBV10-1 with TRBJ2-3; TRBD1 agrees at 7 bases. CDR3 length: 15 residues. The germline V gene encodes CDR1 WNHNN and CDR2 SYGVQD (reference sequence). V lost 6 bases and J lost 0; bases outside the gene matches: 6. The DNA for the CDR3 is TGCGCCAGCAGGGAAACGGACAGGAGCACAGATACGCAGTATTTT. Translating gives CASRETDRSTDTQYF.

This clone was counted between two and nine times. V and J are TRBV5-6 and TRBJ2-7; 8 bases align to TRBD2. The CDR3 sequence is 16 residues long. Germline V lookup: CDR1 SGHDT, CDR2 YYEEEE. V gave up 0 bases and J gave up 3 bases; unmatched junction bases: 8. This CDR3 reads CASSLAGTGGLYEQYF. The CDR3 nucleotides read TGTGCCAGCAGCTTGGCCGGAACGGGAGGGCTCTACGAGCAGTACTTC. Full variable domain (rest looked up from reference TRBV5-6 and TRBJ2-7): DAGVTQSPTHLIKTRGQQVTLRCSPKSGHDTVSWYQQALGQGPQFIFQYYEEEERQRGNFPDRFSGHQFPNYSSELNVNALLLGDSALYLCASSLAGTGGLYEQYFGPGTRLTVT.

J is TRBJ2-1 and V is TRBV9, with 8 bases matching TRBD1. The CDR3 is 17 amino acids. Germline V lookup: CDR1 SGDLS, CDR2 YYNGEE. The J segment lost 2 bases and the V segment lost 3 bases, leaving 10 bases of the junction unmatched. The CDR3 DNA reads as TGTGCCAGCAGCGACCCAGCGGACAGGGAGACCTACAATGAGCAGTTCTTC. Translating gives CASSDPADRETYNEQFF.